The clone carrying this T cell receptor (beta chain) appeared many times. Its antigen is as yet unknown. The data belong to a study of CD8+CD57+ T cells in acquired aplastic anemia. Study-level background: CD4+ cells from healthy donors averaged roughly 11 million reads.

Profiling that covered TCR beta VDJ and CDR3 relied on genomic DNA as its template. TCRdb re-derived calls from the reads in MiXCR, one entry per CDR3 protein. The data show roughly 130,000 distinct CDR3 sequences, 48% seen once. Germline V gene sequence: CDR1 SGHRS, CDR2 YFSETQ. V dropped 2 bases and J dropped 4; count of bases not matched to a gene: 17. CDR3 length: 18 amino acids. Points from the study as a whole: In CD8+ cells, Simpson's diversity showed no significant difference between patients and controls. Sharing between patients and controls was observed for twenty-nine CD8+ CDR3 sequences.

The chain employs TRBV5-1 and TRBJ1-1; 7 bases fit TRBD1. Sample: sorted CD4+, CD8+, or CD8+CD57+ T cells (not recorded which) from PBMCs. The sequence came from a human donor in good health, serving as a control. CDR3 in amino acids: CASSFSQAETGRTTEAFF. In DNA, the CDR3 is TGCGCCAGCAGCTTTTCCCAAGCTGAGACAGGGCGGACCACTGAAGCTTTCTTT. The full variable domain, with the rest looked up from reference TRBV5-1 and TRBJ1-1, is KAGVTQTPRYLIKTRGQQVTLSCSPISGHRSVSWYQQTPGQGLQFLFEYFSETQRNKGNFPGRFSGRQFSNSRSEMNVSTLELGDSALYLCASSFSQAETGRTTEAFFGQGTRLTVV.